The clone carrying this TCR beta chain has ten or more counts. The antigen is not known. RNA transcripts were the template for amplifying TCR beta CDR3 regions. First-round RT-PCR targeting the TCR CDR3 was performed with the HTBI primer set. MiXCR was run by TCRdb on the multiplex PCR reads, yielding one entry per CDR3 protein. This sample has 500,000 or so distinct CDR3 sequences, with roughly 15% found just once. V lost 0 bases to trimming and J lost 0 bases, with 7 bases between them. The CDR3 has 15 residues. Germline-derived CDR1 and CDR2 are LGHDT and YNNKEL (reference sequence). The sample is drawn from a study of T cells in Graves' hyperthyroidism and ophthalmopathy. Study-wide points: A model built on 13 V-J features separated ophthalmopathy from stable hyperthyroidism.

With duration under 3 months, ophthalmopathy was active: Clinical Activity Score at least 3, NOSPECS at least 4. Orbital computed tomography and thyroid ultrasound, together with serum TRAb and thyroxine and clinical symptoms, were used for diagnoses. Fresh peripheral blood, about 10 ml of it, supplied the PBMCs. The sample was blood. The TCR sequence derives from a young woman with Graves' ophthalmopathy. The chain is built from TRBV3-1 and TRBJ2-3; D unclear. The CDR3 loop reads CASSQDWASTDTQYF. CDR3 in DNA: TGTGCCAGCAGCCAAGACTGGGCAAGCACAGATACGCAGTATTTT.